This passage covers 10 T cell receptor beta chains from one sample sequenced in a study of T cell responses to AZD1222 COVID-19 vaccine. The repertoire was sequenced with immunoSEQ multiplex PCR; TCRdb's copy has only in-frame clones and lacks some. The sample records 85,000 to 100,000 clones, approximately 82% being singletons. This specimen consisted of peripheral blood, obtained on day 0 of AZD1222 vaccination. Receptors were obtained from an adult in good health.

V gene TRBV12-3 or TRBV12-4 combines with J gene TRBJ1-1; TRBD1 might be the D (5 bases). V was pared by 7 bases and J by 10 bases, with 19 bases between. This CDR3 spans 13 amino acids. The CDR3 loop reads CASTPGAGRGAFF. CDR3 nucleotide sequence: TGTGCCAGCACCCCAGGCGCGGGGAGGGGAGCTTTCTTT.

This sequence joins TRBV5-5 and TRBJ2-2; possibly TRBD1 for D (5 bases). Trimming shortened V by 2 bases and J by 7 bases, and 15 bases separated the two germline ends. Germline loops: CDR1 SGHKS, CDR2 YYEKEE (reference sequence). This CDR3 is 15 amino acids long. The CDR3 coding sequence is TGTGCCAGCAGCTTAAGGACAACCAGGGACGGGGAGCTGTTTTTT. Encoded protein: CASSLRTTRDGELFF.

The chain recombines TRBV10-3 with TRBJ1-2; 8 nucleotides align to TRBD1. This CDR3 region has 14 residues. The germline gives CDR1 ENHRY, CDR2 SYGVKD. The ends lost 7 bases at V and 6 bases at J; junction bases unmatched: 10. CDR3 region: CAINTDRAGDGYTF. In DNA form, the CDR3 reads TGTGCCATCAATACGGACAGGGCAGGGGATGGCTACACCTTC.

The rearrangement uses TRBV7-8 and TRBJ2-1; D gene ambiguous. The CDR3 totals 11 residues. V was shortened by 5 bases and J by 8 bases, with 7 bases between the two germline ends. Germline V gene lookup returns CDR1 SGHVS and CDR2 FQNEAQ. This chain's CDR3 is CASSLRYEQFF. DNA of the CDR3: TGTGCCAGCAGCCTTAGGTATGAGCAGTTCTTC.

The V call is TRBV3-1 (or the pseudogene TRBV3-2), the J call TRBJ2-3, with 11 bases identical to TRBD2. The CDR3 has 14 amino acids. CDR1 is LGHDT and CDR2 is YNNKEL in the germline V gene (reference sequence). Trimming took 9 bases from V and 4 from J; bases not matched to a gene: 6. DNA of the CDR3: TGTGCCAGTACTAGCGGGAGAAGTGCAGATACGCAGTATTTT. Amino acid sequence: CASTSGRSADTQYF.

This sequence joins TRBV5-1 and TRBJ2-1; D remains ambiguous. This CDR3 is built from 13 residues. Trimming took 4 bases from V and 6 from J, leaving 11 bases between them. The germline CDR1 and CDR2 sequences are SGHRS and YFSETQ. CDR3 nucleotides: TGCGCCAGCAGCCTGGACCACGTCAATGAGCAGTTCTTC. Amino acid sequence: CASSLDHVNEQFF. Filled out from reference TRBV5-1 and TRBJ2-1, the complete variable domain reads KAGVTQTPRYLIKTRGQQVTLSCSPISGHRSVSWYQQTPGQGLQFLFEYFSETQRNKGNFPGRFSGRQFSNSRSEMNVSTLELGDSALYLCASSLDHVNEQFFGPGTRLTVL.

J is TRBJ2-7 and V is TRBV7-7; D gene ambiguous. The V gene's germline CDR1 is SSHAT and CDR2 FNYEAQ (reference sequence). V was cut by 1 base and J by 6 bases, with 10 bases left in between. The CDR3 spans 13 residues. In DNA form, the CDR3 reads TGTGCCAGCAGCTTAGAGCGCCGAGGCGAGCAGTACTTC. Residues: CASSLERRGEQYF.

This chain joins TRBV30 and TRBJ2-7; D ambiguous. Germline V lookup: CDR1 GTSNPN, CDR2 SVGIG (reference sequence). This CDR3 has 12 residues. V lost 2 bases, J lost 1 base, and 6 bases lay in between. CDR3 sequence (DNA): TGTGCCTGGAGTAGGCGGTCCTACGAGCAGTACTTC. Its translation is CAWSRRSYEQYF.

This clone was counted ten times or more. The rearrangement joins TRBV18 to TRBJ1-1; D may be TRBD1 (6 bases). The germline V and J ends were trimmed by 5 bases and 0 bases, with 10 bases remaining between them. The CDR3 consists of 14 residues. Germline lookup yields CDR1 KGHSH and CDR2 LQKENI. CDR3 DNA sequence: TGTGCCAGCTCAAGGGGGGTCATGAACACTGAAGCTTTCTTT. Its protein is CASSRGVMNTEAFF.

The V and J genes are TRBV19 and TRBJ1-1; TRBD1 matches 7 bases. This CDR3 has 12 amino acids. From germline, CDR1 is LNHDA and CDR2 SQIVND (reference sequence). The V segment lost 6 bases and the J segment 11 bases; nucleotides outside the gene matches: 9. The CDR3 sequence: CASSGDSQNAFF. In DNA form, the CDR3 reads TGTGCCAGTAGCGGGGACAGCCAGAACGCTTTCTTT.